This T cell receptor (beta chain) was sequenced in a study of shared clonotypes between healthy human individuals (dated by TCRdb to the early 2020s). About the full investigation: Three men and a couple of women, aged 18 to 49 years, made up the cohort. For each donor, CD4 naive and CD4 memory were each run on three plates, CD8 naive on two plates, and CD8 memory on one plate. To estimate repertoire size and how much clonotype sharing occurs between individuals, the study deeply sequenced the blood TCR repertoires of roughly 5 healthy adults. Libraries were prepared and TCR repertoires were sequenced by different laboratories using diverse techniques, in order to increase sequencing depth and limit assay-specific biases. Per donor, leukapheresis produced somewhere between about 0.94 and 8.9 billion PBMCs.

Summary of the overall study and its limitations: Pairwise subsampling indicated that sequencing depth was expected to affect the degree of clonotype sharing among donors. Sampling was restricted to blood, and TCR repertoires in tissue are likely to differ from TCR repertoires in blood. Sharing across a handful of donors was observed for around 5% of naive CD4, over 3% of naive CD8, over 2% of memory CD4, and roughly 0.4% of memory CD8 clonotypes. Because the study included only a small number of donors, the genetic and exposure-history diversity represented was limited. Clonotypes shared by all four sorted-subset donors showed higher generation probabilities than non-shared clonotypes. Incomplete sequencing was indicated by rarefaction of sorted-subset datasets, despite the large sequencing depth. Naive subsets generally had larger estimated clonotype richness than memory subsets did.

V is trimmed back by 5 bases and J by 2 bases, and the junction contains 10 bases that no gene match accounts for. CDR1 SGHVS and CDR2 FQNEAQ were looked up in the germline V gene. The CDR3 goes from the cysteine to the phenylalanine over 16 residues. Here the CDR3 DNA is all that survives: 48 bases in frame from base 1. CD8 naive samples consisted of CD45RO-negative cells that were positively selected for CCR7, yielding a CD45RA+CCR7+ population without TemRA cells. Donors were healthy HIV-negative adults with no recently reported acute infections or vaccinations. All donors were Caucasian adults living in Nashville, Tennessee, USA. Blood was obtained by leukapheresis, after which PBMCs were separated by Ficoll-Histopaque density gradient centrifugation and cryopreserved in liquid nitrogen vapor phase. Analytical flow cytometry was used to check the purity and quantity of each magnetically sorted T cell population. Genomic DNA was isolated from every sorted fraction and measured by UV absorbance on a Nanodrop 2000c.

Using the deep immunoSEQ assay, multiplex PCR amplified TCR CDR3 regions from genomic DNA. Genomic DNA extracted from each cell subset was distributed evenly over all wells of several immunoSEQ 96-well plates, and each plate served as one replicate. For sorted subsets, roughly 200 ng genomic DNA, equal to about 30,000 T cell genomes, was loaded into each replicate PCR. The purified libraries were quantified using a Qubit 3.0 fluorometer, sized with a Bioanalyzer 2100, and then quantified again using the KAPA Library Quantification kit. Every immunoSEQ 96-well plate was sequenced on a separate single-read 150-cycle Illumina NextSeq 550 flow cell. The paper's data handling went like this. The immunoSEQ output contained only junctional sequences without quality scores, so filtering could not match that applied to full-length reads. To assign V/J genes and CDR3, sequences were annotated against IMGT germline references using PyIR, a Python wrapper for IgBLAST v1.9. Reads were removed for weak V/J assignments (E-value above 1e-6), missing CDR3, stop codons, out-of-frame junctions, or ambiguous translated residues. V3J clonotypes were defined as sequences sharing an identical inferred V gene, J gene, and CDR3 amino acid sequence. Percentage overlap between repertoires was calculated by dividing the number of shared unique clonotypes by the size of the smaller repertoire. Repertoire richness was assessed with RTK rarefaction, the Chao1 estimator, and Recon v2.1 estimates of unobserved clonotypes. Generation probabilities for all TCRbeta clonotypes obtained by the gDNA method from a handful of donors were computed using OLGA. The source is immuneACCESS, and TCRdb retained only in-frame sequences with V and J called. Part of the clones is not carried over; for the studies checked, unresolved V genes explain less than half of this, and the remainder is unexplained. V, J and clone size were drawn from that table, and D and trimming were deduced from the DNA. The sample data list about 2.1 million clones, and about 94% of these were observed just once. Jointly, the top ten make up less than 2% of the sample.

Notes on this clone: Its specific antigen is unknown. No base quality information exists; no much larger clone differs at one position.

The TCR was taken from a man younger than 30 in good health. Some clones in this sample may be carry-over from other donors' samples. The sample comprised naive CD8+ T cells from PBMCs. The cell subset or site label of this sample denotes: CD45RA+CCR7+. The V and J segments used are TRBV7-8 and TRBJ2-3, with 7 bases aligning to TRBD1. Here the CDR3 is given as CASSTQTGSPTDTQYF. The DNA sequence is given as TGTGCCAGCAGCACACAGACAGGGAGCCCCACAGATACGCAGTATTTT.